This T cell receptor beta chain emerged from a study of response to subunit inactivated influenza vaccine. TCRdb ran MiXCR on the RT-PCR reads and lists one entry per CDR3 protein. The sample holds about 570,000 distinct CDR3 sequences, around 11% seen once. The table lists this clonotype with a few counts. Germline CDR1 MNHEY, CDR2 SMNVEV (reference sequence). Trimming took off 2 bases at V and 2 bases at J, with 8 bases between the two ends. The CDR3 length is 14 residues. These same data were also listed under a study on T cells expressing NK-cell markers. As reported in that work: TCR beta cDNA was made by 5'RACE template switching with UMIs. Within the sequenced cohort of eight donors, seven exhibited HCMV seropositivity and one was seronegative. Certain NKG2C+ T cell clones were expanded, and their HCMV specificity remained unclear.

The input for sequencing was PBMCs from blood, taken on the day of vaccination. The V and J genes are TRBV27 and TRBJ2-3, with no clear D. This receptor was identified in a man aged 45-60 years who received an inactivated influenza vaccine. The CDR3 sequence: CASSLKGNTDTQYF. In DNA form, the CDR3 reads TGTGCCAGCAGTTTAAAAGGGAACACAGATACGCAGTATTTT.